Listed here are 28 T cell receptor beta chains from one sample, sequenced in a study of T cell changes during pregnancy in multiple sclerosis. Some clones are missing from TCRdb's copy, which holds only in-frame ones; the method was immunoSEQ multiplex PCR. The table lists some 70,000 clones, approximately 86% of them singletons. Sample: peripheral blood, taken before pregnancy. The source is a female donor with multiple sclerosis, enrolled in a pregnancy study.

V usage is TRBV16 and J usage is TRBJ1-4; D is unresolved. Germline CDR1 KGHSY, CDR2 FQNENV. The CDR3 loop spans 15 amino acids. Trimming pared 3 bases from V and 4 bases from J, leaving 12 bases between. The CDR3 DNA sequence: TGTGCCAGCAGCCACCGACTGCGGGTTAATGAAAAACTGTTTTTT. Translated: CASSHRLRVNEKLFF.

The chain couples TRBV6-1 to TRBJ2-2; 9 bases fit TRBD1. Germline V gene sequence: CDR1 MNHNS, CDR2 SASEGT. This CDR3 region has 16 residues. After removal of 3 bases from V and 6 bases from J, the junction contained 8 bases not matched to a gene. Written as DNA, the CDR3 is TGTGCCAGCAGTGAGGTCCCGGACAGGGGTCCCGGGGAGCTGTTTTTT. Translating gives CASSEVPDRGPGELFF.

The chain recombines TRBV7-6 with TRBJ2-7; 10 bases are a match to TRBD1. CDR1 SGHVS and CDR2 FNYEAQ come from the germline V gene. This CDR3 region has 12 residues. The J segment lost 9 bases and the V segment lost 10 bases, leaving 9 bases of the junction unmatched. This CDR3 is CAIRPTGGLQYF. CDR3 nucleotides: TGTGCCATACGCCCGACAGGGGGCCTGCAGTACTTC.

This clone was detected once. The chain carries TRBV30 and TRBJ1-1; 10 bases line up with TRBD1. V lost 3 bases to trimming and J lost 11 bases; unmatched junction nucleotides: 9. Per germline, CDR1 GTSNPN and CDR2 SVGIG (reference sequence). The CDR3 has 13 residues. CDR3 bases: TGTGCCTGGAGCCCATGGACAGGGGGTTCCGCTTTCTTT. Amino acids: CAWSPWTGGSAFF.

This clone has a single count. The CDR3 region has the DNA TGTGCCATCAGTGAATGGGAGTCTGGAAACACCATATATTTT. Protein: CAISEWESGNTIYF. The chain couples TRBV10-3 to TRBJ1-3; D uncertain. Germline V gives CDR1 ENHRY, CDR2 SYGVKD. CDR3 length: 14 amino acids. The V gene lost 3 bases and the J gene lost 1 base, with 7 bases spanning the gap.

The chain combines TRBV11-1 with TRBJ2-5, with 10 bases matching TRBD2. Looked up from germline, CDR1 is SGHAT and CDR2 is FQDESV (reference sequence). V shed 8 bases and J 4 bases; nucleotides not matched to a gene: 10. The CDR3 covers 15 residues. The CDR3 coding sequence is TGTGCCAGCGCCCCCGTAGCGGGAGGCGGAGAGACCCAGTACTTC. The encoded protein is CASAPVAGGGETQYF.

CDR3: CASSPPESRSQGSRNEQFF. CDR3 sequence (DNA): TGTGCCAGCTCACCACCGGAGAGTCGTTCACAGGGGTCAAGGAATGAGCAGTTCTTC. This chain links TRBV18 with TRBJ2-1; the match to TRBD1 covers 7 bases. Germline V gene lookup returns CDR1 KGHSH and CDR2 LQKENI. V shed 0 bases, J shed 7 bases, and the junction held 18 bases outside the gene matches. CDR3 length: 19 residues.

The chain carries TRBV30 and TRBJ2-7, with TRBD1 matching over 10 bases. CDR3 size: 15 residues. Germline lookup yields CDR1 GTSNPN and CDR2 SVGIG (reference sequence). After removal of 2 bases from V and 5 bases from J, the junction contained 9 bases not matched to a gene. The CDR3 bases are TGTGCCTGGAGTTTGGGACAGGGGTATCGGGACGAGCAGTACTTC. Translated: CAWSLGQGYRDEQYF.

The chain has TRBV19 and TRBJ1-1; a weak D match, TRBD1 (6 bases). Per germline, CDR1 LNHDA and CDR2 SQIVND (reference sequence). This CDR3 has 14 residues. V lost 3 bases to trimming and J lost 1 base, with 9 bases between them. CDR3 sequence: CASSIGQWNTEAFF. Here the CDR3 DNA reads TGTGCCAGTAGTATTGGACAGTGGAACACTGAAGCTTTCTTT.

This clone was detected only once. The chain employs TRBV5-1 and TRBJ2-7; 8 nucleotides agree with TRBD1. The V segment lost 2 bases and the J segment 3 bases; nucleotides outside the gene matches: 7. Germline V gene sequence: CDR1 SGHRS, CDR2 YFSETQ. This CDR3 is 15 amino acids long. The CDR3 loop is CASSFVSGQGYEQYF. The CDR3 nucleotides are TGCGCCAGCAGCTTTGTGTCAGGACAGGGCTACGAGCAGTACTTC.

This clone was observed a single time. This chain uses TRBV18 with TRBJ2-3; D is unclear. The CDR3 is 13 residues long. V was trimmed by 6 bases and J by 2 bases, leaving 9 bases between them. The V gene's germline CDR1 is KGHSH and CDR2 LQKENI. Here the CDR3 DNA reads TGTGCCAGCTCCAATACAGACACAGATACGCAGTATTTT. It is translated as CASSNTDTDTQYF.

The chain links TRBV4-2 to TRBJ2-5, with 13 bases fitting TRBD2. Trimming took 3 bases from V and 4 from J; bases not matched to a gene: 5. CDR3 length equals 16 residues. Germline lookup yields CDR1 LGHNA and CDR2 YNFKEQ. Here the CDR3 reads CASSQGTSGGAETQYF. CDR3 nucleotides: TGTGCCAGCAGCCAGGGTACTAGCGGGGGGGCAGAGACCCAGTACTTC.

The V and J genes are TRBV6-5 and TRBJ1-2; TRBD1 matches 9 bases. The germline V gene encodes CDR1 MNHEY and CDR2 SVGAGI. Losses at the gene ends were 2 bases for V and 4 bases for J; bases not matched to a gene: 2. This CDR3 region has 14 residues. The CDR3 sequence: CASSYAQGAYGYTF. The DNA for the CDR3 is TGTGCCAGCAGTTACGCACAGGGGGCCTATGGCTACACCTTC.

The chain recombines TRBV6-5 with TRBJ1-2, with a tentative D call TRBD1 (5 bases). The germline V gene has CDR1 MNHEY and CDR2 SVGAGI. Trimming took 2 bases from V and 3 from J, leaving 7 bases between them. The CDR3 consists of 13 residues. CDR3: CASSYGGDYGYTF. In DNA, the CDR3 is TGTGCCAGCAGTTACGGAGGGGACTATGGCTACACCTTC.

This clone has only a few counts. The chain recombines TRBV7-9 with TRBJ1-1; TRBD1 matches 10 bases. The CDR3 length is 14 residues. Germline CDR1 SEHNR, CDR2 FQNEAQ (reference sequence). The V and J ends lost 5 bases and 4 bases, in that order; junction bases with no gene match: 4. The CDR3 region has the DNA TGTGCCAGCAGCAGGACAGGGGGAGGCACTGAAGCTTTCTTT. Its protein is CASSRTGGGTEAFF.

This chain joins TRBV6-5 and TRBJ1-1; TRBD1 aligns across 7 bases. The V gene end was trimmed by 2 bases and the J gene end by 4 bases; junction bases not matched to a gene: 1. Per germline, CDR1 MNHEY and CDR2 SVGAGI. This CDR3 spans 13 amino acids. The CDR3 sequence is CASSYQGGTEAFF. The CDR3 DNA follows: TGTGCCAGCAGTTACCAGGGGGGCACTGAAGCTTTCTTT.

This clone was seen a handful of times. This rearrangement joins TRBV5-1 to TRBJ1-1, with 7 bases aligning to TRBD1. CDR3 length: 14 residues. Germline V lookup: CDR1 SGHRS, CDR2 YFSETQ. The V and J ends lost 1 base and 1 base, in that order; junction bases with no gene match: 1. CDR3 nucleotides: TGCGCCAGCAGCTTGAGACAGGGGAACACTGAAGCTTTCTTT. It specifies CASSLRQGNTEAFF.

V gene TRBV7-3 combines with J gene TRBJ1-5; the D gene is possibly TRBD1 (5 bases). Trimming shortened V by 4 bases and J by 7 bases, and 11 bases separated the two germline ends. Germline V lookup: CDR1 SGHTA, CDR2 FQGTGA. The CDR3 extends over 13 amino acids. CDR3 coding DNA: TGTGCCAGCAGCTCCCATCAGGGCCAGCCCCAGCATTTT. Encoded protein: CASSSHQGQPQHF.

The chain is built from TRBV5-4 and TRBJ2-7, with D perhaps matching TRBD1 (6 bases). The CDR3 extends over 16 amino acids. V was pared by 3 bases and J by 3 bases, with 19 bases between. The germline CDR1 and CDR2 sequences are SGHNT and YYREEE (reference sequence). CDR3 coding DNA: TGTGCCAGCAGCTCTCCCGCGTGGGACACACGCTACGAGCAGTACTTC. Translated: CASSSPAWDTRYEQYF.

The chain employs TRBV6-5 and TRBJ1-1; 7 nucleotides match TRBD1. The germline gives CDR1 MNHEY, CDR2 SVGAGI. V lost 5 bases and J lost 4; bases outside the gene matches: 7. CDR3 length: 14 amino acids. The DNA for the CDR3 is TGTGCCAGCAGTCCCCGGGACAGCTCCACTGAAGCTTTCTTT. Amino acids: CASSPRDSSTEAFF.

The genes are TRBV7-2 and TRBJ2-1, with TRBD2 as a possible D gene (7 bases). The germline CDR1 and CDR2 sequences are SGHTA and FQGNSA. V shed 4 bases and J shed 7 bases, with 17 bases lying between them. The CDR3 has 15 residues. CDR3 sequence (DNA): TGTGCCAGCAGCTCCATAGGGGGAGGGCCGAATGAGCAGTTCTTC. Translating it yields CASSSIGGGPNEQFF.

The chain carries TRBV27 and TRBJ2-1, with a possible D match to TRBD2 (6 bases). Germline V CDR1 and CDR2: MNHEY, SMNVEV (reference sequence). Trimming stripped 5 bases from V and 4 bases from J, with 12 bases between. CDR3 length: 14 amino acids. The CDR3 DNA sequence: TGTGCCAGCAGTGGCCTTGGGGGGTACAATGAGCAGTTCTTC. Protein sequence: CASSGLGGYNEQFF.

The chain combines TRBV2 with TRBJ2-1; the D is unclear. V was clipped by 1 base and J by 2 bases, with 12 bases between them. The germline gives CDR1 SNHLY, CDR2 FYNNEI. The CDR3 totals 16 residues. DNA of the CDR3: TGTGCCAGCAGTGAAGTGTGGCTTGACACCTACAATGAGCAGTTCTTC. Protein product: CASSEVWLDTYNEQFF.

V is TRBV6-5 and J is TRBJ2-7; D is possibly TRBD1 (6 bases). The CDR3 is 14 residues long. CDR1 is MNHEY, CDR2 SVGAGI, per germline. The ends were cut back, 0 bases at V and 2 bases at J, with 8 bases in the middle. CDR3 DNA: TGTGCCAGCAGTTACTCAACAGGGACCTACGAGCAGTACTTC. It is translated as CASSYSTGTYEQYF.

The chain employs TRBV6-5 and TRBJ1-1; D perhaps matches TRBD1 (5 bases). Germline CDR1 reads MNHEY; CDR2 reads SVGAGI. The CDR3 has 11 amino acids. V shed 10 bases and J shed 12 bases, with 18 bases lying between them. The CDR3 sequence is CATGDHGRTFF. DNA of the CDR3: TGTGCCACTGGGGACCACGGGAGAACTTTCTTT.

This sequence joins TRBV25-1 and TRBJ2-7; D remains unclear. The V end was cut by 3 bases, the J end by 2 bases, with 11 bases between. The CDR3 consists of 14 residues. Per the germline V gene, CDR1 is MGHDK and CDR2 is SYGVNS. The CDR3: CASSEMADTYEQYF. For the CDR3, the DNA is TGTGCCAGCAGTGAGATGGCAGACACCTACGAGCAGTACTTC.

The chain links TRBV5-6 to TRBJ2-2; D might be TRBD2 (7 bases). The CDR3 contains 15 residues. CDR1 is SGHDT, CDR2 YYEEEE, per germline. Trimming removed 2 bases at V and 4 bases at J, with 12 bases between. In nucleotides, the CDR3 is TGTGCCAGCAGCTTACAGGGAGGGGGCACCGGGGAGCTGTTTTTT. Protein product: CASSLQGGGTGELFF.

The chain uses TRBV27 and TRBJ1-6; D not certain. Germline assignment: CDR1 MNHEY and CDR2 SMNVEV (reference sequence). V was clipped by 3 bases and J by 9 bases, with 6 bases between them. The CDR3 contains 12 residues. The CDR3 loop is CASSFRSSPLHF. For the CDR3, the DNA is TGTGCCAGCAGTTTTCGGAGTTCACCCCTCCACTTT.